This T cell receptor (beta chain) is from a study of T cells after yellow fever vaccination. Study information: When fractions had low cell numbers, they were prepared with SMART-Seq v4 Ultra Low Input.

MiXCR, applied by TCRdb to the 5' RACE reads, yields one record per CDR3 protein. The data show around 320,000 distinct CDR3 sequences, around a tenth seen once. The CDR3 covers 14 residues. Per germline, CDR1 SEHNR and CDR2 FQNEAQ (reference sequence). Trimming cost V 5 bases and J 4 bases, with 14 bases left between them. There are a few counts of this clonotype. What it binds is not known. Study conclusions and caveats: Repertoires sorted by FACS could include abundant clonotypes that are contaminants from the bulk population.

This rearrangement joins TRBV7-9 to TRBJ1-2; the D gene is possibly TRBD1 (6 bases). Sequenced material: CD4+ T cells sorted from PBMCs, taken 45 days after the yellow fever booster vaccination. The receptor was isolated from a man younger than 35 who received the YFV17D yellow fever vaccine. As DNA, the CDR3 is TGTGCCAGCAGCGCTGTAGACAGGCGCTATGGCTACACCTTC. This encodes CASSAVDRRYGYTF.